The 18 T cell receptor beta chains listed next were all sequenced from one sample in a study of regulatory T cells in long-lasting Graves disease. Time point defined: newly diagnosed GD, antithyroid drugs for less than 3 months. Generation of the TCR library employed RNA extracted from PBMCs. Arm-PCR with iRepertoire HTBI primers amplified the CDR3 regions for these TCR beta libraries. TCRdb re-analysed the multiplex PCR reads in MiXCR, keeping a single row per CDR3 protein. The table has approximately 400,000 distinct CDR3 sequences, roughly 12% seen once; the top ten hold approximately 20%. This same sample was also taken into another study, of T cells in Graves' hyperthyroidism and ophthalmopathy.

The source was peripheral blood mononuclear cells (PBMCs), collected at new diagnosis, from a patient treated with antithyroid drugs. All receptors come from a young woman with Graves disease.

This clonotype turned up a few times. The CDR3 region has the DNA TGTGCCAGTAGTATAGGACGGATTGGTGTGAATGAAAAACTGTTTTTT. Its translation: CASSIGRIGVNEKLFF. V is TRBV19 and J is TRBJ1-4; D not certain. Trimming took 1 base from V and 5 from J, leaving 14 bases between them. Per the germline V gene, CDR1 is LNHDA and CDR2 is SQIVND (reference sequence). The CDR3 runs to 16 residues.

J is TRBJ2-2 and V is TRBV9; D possibly corresponds to TRBD1 (6 bases). CDR1 is SGDLS and CDR2 is YYNGEE in the germline V gene. V gave up 0 bases and J gave up 4 bases, with 7 bases separating them. The CDR3 consists of 14 residues. CDR3: CASSVGGGTGELFF. The CDR3 DNA follows: TGTGCCAGCAGCGTAGGAGGGGGCACCGGGGAGCTGTTTTTT.

The chain is built from TRBV5-4 and TRBJ1-2, with a tentative D call TRBD1 (5 bases). The CDR3 loop spans 15 amino acids. The germline CDR1 and CDR2 sequences are SGHNT and YYREEE (reference sequence). The ends were cut back, 4 bases at V and 8 bases at J, with 21 bases in the middle. The CDR3, as DNA: TGTGCCAGCAGCCCCGCCCAGGGAATTCTAGGGGGCTACACCTTC. Amino acids: CASSPAQGILGGYTF.

The sample holds many counts of this clonotype. The rearrangement uses TRBV2 and TRBJ2-7, with D perhaps given as TRBD1 or TRBD2 (5 bases each). Germline V gene lookup returns CDR1 SNHLY and CDR2 FYNNEI. The CDR3 contains 14 residues. The V end was cut by 6 bases, the J end by 4 bases, with 16 bases between. In DNA, the CDR3 is TGTGCCAGCAGCTTCCAGAGGGGCATTTACGAGCAGTACTTC. It codes for CASSFQRGIYEQYF.

As DNA, the CDR3 is TGCAGTGCTAGGGGACTAGCGGGTTCCTACAATGAGCAGTTCTTC. Translated, it gives CSARGLAGSYNEQFF. This chain links TRBV20-1 with TRBJ2-1, with 12 bases fitting TRBD2. V shed 3 bases and J 1 base; nucleotides not matched to a gene: 1. The V gene's germline CDR1 is DFQATT and CDR2 SNEGSKA (reference sequence). The CDR3 totals 15 residues.

This clonotype was counted at least ten times. The V gene is TRBV5-4, the J gene TRBJ1-1, with D hard to call. The CDR3 has 14 amino acids. CDR1 and CDR2 (germline): SGHNT, YYREEE (reference sequence). The V gene lost 3 bases and the J gene lost 1 base, with 10 bases spanning the gap. The DNA of the CDR3 is TGTGCCAGCAGCTCTCCTTCCGAGAACACTGAAGCTTTCTTT. Encoded protein: CASSSPSENTEAFF.

This clonotype has more than one count but fewer than ten. V gene TRBV5-8 combines with J gene TRBJ1-6, with D possibly matching TRBD1 (6 bases). The CDR3 length is 17 residues. Trimming removed 4 bases from V and 7 bases from J, with 21 bases in between. CDR1 and CDR2 (germline): SGHTS, YDEGEE. The CDR3, as DNA: TGTGCCAGCAGCGGAAGACAGGATCTAAGACCCAATTCACCCCTCCACTTT. Its protein product is CASSGRQDLRPNSPLHF.

In this sample, this clonotype turned up many times. V and J are TRBV18 and TRBJ2-7; 10 nucleotides match TRBD1. Germline V lookup: CDR1 KGHSH, CDR2 LQKENI. V lost 0 bases and J lost 3; bases outside the gene matches: 2. The CDR3 is 15 residues long. The CDR3 here is CASSPPGTGVYEQYV. The CDR3 DNA follows: TGTGCCAGCTCACCACCCGGGACAGGGGTCTACGAGCAGTACGTC.

This clonotype showed up many times. The rearrangement joins TRBV20-1 to TRBJ2-1, with 8 bases lining up with TRBD2. Trimming took 5 bases from V and 6 from J; bases not matched to a gene: 15. This CDR3 is built from 16 residues. Germline loops: CDR1 DFQATT, CDR2 SNEGSKA (reference sequence). CDR3 bases: TGCAGTGCTGTGAAAAGGGCGGGAGGTTTGCCCAATGAGCAGTTCTTC. It specifies CSAVKRAGGLPNEQFF.

This clonotype came up many times. The junction shows a germline mismatch at one end, possibly a read error. This chain links TRBV7-9 with TRBJ2-7, with TRBD2 matching 9 bases. Looked up from germline, CDR1 is SEHNR and CDR2 is FQNEAQ (reference sequence). The CDR3 has 14 residues. Here the CDR3 DNA reads TGTGCCAGCAGCCCGGGACTAGCCGGTTACGGGCAGTACTTC. Encoded protein: CASSPGLAGYGQYF. Drawing the rest from reference TRBV7-9 and TRBJ2-7, the complete variable domain is DTGVSQNPRHKITKRGQNVTFRCDPISEHNRLYWYRQTLGQGPEFLTYFQNEAQLEKSRLLSDRFSAERPKGSFSTLEIQRTEQGDSAMYLCASSPGLAGYGQYFGPGTRLTVT.

This clonotype was observed a handful of times. J is TRBJ2-2 and V is TRBV5-5, with D perhaps TRBD2 (7 bases). The germline gives CDR1 SGHKS, CDR2 YYEKEE (reference sequence). The CDR3 spans 16 residues. Trimming took off 2 bases at V and 4 bases at J, with 15 bases between the two ends. The CDR3 loop is CASSLGGGPGTGELFF. The CDR3 region has the DNA TGTGCCAGCAGCTTAGGGGGGGGGCCGGGCACCGGGGAGCTGTTTTTT.

In this sample, this clonotype turned up many times. The rearrangement uses TRBV12-3 or TRBV12-4 and TRBJ2-1, with a weak D call TRBD1 (5 bases). Trimming took off 6 bases at V and 0 bases at J, with 6 bases between the two ends. This CDR3 spans 13 amino acids. The CDR3 nucleotides are TGTGCCAGCAGGGACAACTCCTACAATGAGCAGTTCTTC. Its translation: CASRDNSYNEQFF.

The chain carries TRBV2 and TRBJ1-1; 8 bases line up with TRBD1. This CDR3 is 12 amino acids long. CDR1 is SNHLY and CDR2 is FYNNEI in the germline V gene. J was trimmed by 6 bases and V by 6 bases; bases with no gene match: 3. CDR3 sequence reads: CASRDRASEAFF. The CDR3 nucleotides are TGTGCCAGCAGGGACAGGGCCTCTGAAGCTTTCTTT. The full variable domain, in which reference TRBV2 and TRBJ1-1 provide the parts outside the CDR3, is EPEVTQTPSHQVTQMGQEVILRCVPISNHLYFYWYRQILGQKVEFLVSFYNNEISEKSEIFDDQFSVERPDGSNFTLKIRSTKLEDSAMYFCASRDRASEAFFGQGTRLTVV.

The CDR3 here is CASRHRTGSIQPQHF. The CDR3 region has the DNA TGTGCCAGCAGGCATAGGACAGGGTCGATTCAGCCCCAGCATTTT. The gene calls are TRBV6-1 and TRBJ1-5; the match to TRBD1 covers 8 bases. Germline V lookup: CDR1 MNHNS, CDR2 SASEGT. This CDR3 contains 15 residues. Unmatched junction bases numbered 10, after V lost 6 bases and J lost 6 bases.

A word on this clonotype: This may be a read error: a much more frequent sequence differs by one nucleotide. The chain uses TRBV20-1 and TRBJ2-1; D gene unclear. Germline V gene sequence: CDR1 DFQATT, CDR2 SNEGSKA (reference sequence). CDR3 length: 14 amino acids. For the CDR3, the DNA is TGCTACGTCGAGGAGCTGAGCTCCTACAATGAGCAGTTCTTC. It encodes CYVEELSSYNEQFF.

This clonotype has just a few counts. This chain links TRBV7-9 with TRBJ1-6; TRBD1 is a possible D gene (5 bases). CDR1 and CDR2 from the germline V gene are SEHNR and FQNEAQ (reference sequence). This CDR3 region has 16 residues. Trimming took 3 bases from V and 7 from J, leaving 16 bases between them. The CDR3 sequence: CASSLQGAVPNSPLHF. CDR3 bases: TGTGCCAGCAGCTTGCAAGGGGCAGTCCCGAATTCACCCCTCCACTTT.

This clonotype was found many times. J is TRBJ2-1 and V is TRBV28, with TRBD1 identical over 8 bases. V shed 0 bases and J 5 bases; nucleotides not matched to a gene: 3. The CDR3 is made up of 15 amino acids. Germline loops: CDR1 MDHEN, CDR2 SYDVKM. CDR3 DNA: TGTGCCAGCAGTTTATGGCAGGGGGCGAACAATGAGCAGTTCTTC. Translating it yields CASSLWQGANNEQFF.

With regard to this clonotype: A much larger clone lies one base from this, so it may be a read error. The chain is built from TRBV12-3 or TRBV12-4 and TRBJ2-6, with 8 bases identical to TRBD1. The CDR3 is 18 amino acids. V dropped 8 bases and J dropped 2; count of bases not matched to a gene: 14. CDR3 nucleotides: TGTGCCAGCGGAACTAGGACAGGGCGGAACGCTGGGGCCAACGTCCTGACTTTC. Translated: CASGTRTGRNAGANVLTF.